This T cell receptor beta chain came from a study of T cells in Graves' hyperthyroidism and ophthalmopathy. Study as a whole: Peripheral blood draws took place at initial diagnosis, ahead of any treatment. Whole-study results and caveats: Peripheral blood also featured most of the thyroid clonotypes expanded above 0.001. For ophthalmopathy, model prediction preceded onset by a median about 6 months.

Comment on this clonotype: The antigen is undetermined.

Amplification of TCR beta CDR3 regions was performed using RNA transcripts as template. When the TCR CDR3 underwent first-round RT-PCR, the HTBI primer set was used. Via MiXCR, TCRdb re-called the multiplex PCR reads, giving one row per CDR3 protein. This repertoire shows hundreds of thousands of distinct CDR3 sequences, around 15% found once; its top ten account for around 4%. The diagnostic basis comprised clinical symptoms, serum thyroxine and TRAb, thyroid ultrasound and orbital computed tomography. Per the germline V gene, CDR1 is DFQATT and CDR2 is SNEGSKA (reference sequence). The length of the CDR3 is 15 residues. The J segment lost 1 base and the V segment lost 1 base, leaving 5 bases of the junction unmatched.

What was sequenced was blood. The rearrangement links TRBV20-1 to TRBJ2-3; 7 bases are shared with TRBD2. This receptor was taken from a woman in her thirties with Graves' hyperthyroidism. The CDR3: CSARGGEGGTDTQYF. Here the CDR3 DNA reads TGCAGTGCTAGAGGGGGGGAGGGTGGCACAGATACGCAGTATTTT.